What follows are 13 T cell receptor beta chains derived from one specimen sequenced in a study of T cell repertoires in cytomegalovirus infection. One entry per CDR3 protein, called by TCRdb with MiXCR from the reads. The table records fewer than 250,000 distinct CDR3 sequences, about 12% of them present only once. Sequencing used PBMCs. The receptors derive from a human donor in good health (CMV status not recorded). Some clones in this sample may be carry-over from other donors' samples.

The sample holds a few counts of this clonotype. This chain uses TRBV20-1 with TRBJ1-3, with D unclear. Germline V CDR1 and CDR2: DFQATT, SNEGSKA (reference sequence). This CDR3 has 15 amino acids. The V end lost 5 bases, the J end lost 4 bases, and 18 bases lay between the germline ends. CDR3: CSAHEERGGGNTIYF. CDR3 sequence (DNA): TGCAGTGCTCATGAGGAGCGCGGCGGAGGAAACACCATATATTTT.

This clonotype appeared many times. This sequence joins TRBV6-2 or TRBV6-3 and TRBJ2-7; 12 bases line up with TRBD2. The germline gives CDR1 MNHEY, CDR2 SVGEGT. With 6 bases clipped from V and 4 bases from J, the junction kept 4 bases outside the gene matches. The CDR3 runs 14 residues. CDR3 sequence (DNA): TGTGCCAGCAGACTAGCGGGAGGACGGTACGAGCAGTACTTC. Amino acid sequence: CASRLAGGRYEQYF.

The CDR3 DNA follows: TGCAGTGCTACTGACAGGGGCAATCAGCCCCAGCATTTT. Amino acid sequence: CSATDRGNQPQHF. The chain is built from TRBV20-1 and TRBJ1-5, with TRBD1 matching 7 bases. Germline loops: CDR1 DFQATT, CDR2 SNEGSKA (reference sequence). The CDR3 consists of 13 residues. V shed 4 bases and J 2 bases; nucleotides not matched to a gene: 2.

This clonotype was counted between two and nine times. The rearrangement joins TRBV7-2 to TRBJ2-3; 7 nucleotides match TRBD2. The CDR3 is made up of 16 amino acids. Germline V gene sequence: CDR1 SGHTA, CDR2 FQGNSA. The J segment lost 4 bases and the V segment lost 3 bases, leaving 10 bases of the junction unmatched. The chain's CDR3 is CASSLGGGGRADTQYF. Here the CDR3 DNA reads TGTGCCAGCAGCTTGGGGGGGGGGGGGAGGGCAGATACGCAGTATTTT.

This clonotype was found many times. This chain joins TRBV7-8 and TRBJ2-3; D might be TRBD2 (5 bases). From germline, CDR1 is SGHVS and CDR2 FQNEAQ. Trimming shortened V by 3 bases and J by 4 bases, and 11 bases separated the two germline ends. The CDR3 contains 14 residues. CDR3 in amino acids: CASSLEGLADTQYF. The CDR3 DNA is TGTGCCAGCAGCTTGGAAGGACTCGCAGATACGCAGTATTTT.

The sample holds a few counts of this clonotype. This chain joins TRBV27 and TRBJ1-2; D is possibly TRBD1 (5 bases). Germline CDR1 MNHEY, CDR2 SMNVEV (reference sequence). V was clipped by 3 bases and J by 8 bases, with 13 bases between them. The length of the CDR3 is 13 residues. The DNA for the CDR3 is TGTGCCAGCAGTTTGGAGGGGCGTGAGGGCTACACCTTC. It translates to CASSLEGREGYTF.

This chain joins TRBV5-4 and TRBJ2-1; D call uncertain. Germline assignment: CDR1 SGHNT and CDR2 YYREEE (reference sequence). This CDR3 is 15 amino acids long. Trimming stripped 4 bases from V and 7 bases from J, with 18 bases between. DNA of the CDR3: TGTGCCAGCAGCCCAGGCGCGGCAGCTCCTAATGAGCAGTTCTTC. Translation: CASSPGAAAPNEQFF.

In its sample, this clonotype was seen many times. The V and J genes are TRBV7-2 and TRBJ1-1; D uncertain. Trimming stripped 4 bases from V and 4 bases from J, with 16 bases between. Germline CDR1 is SGHTA and CDR2 is FQGNSA. This CDR3 has 15 amino acids. The CDR3 spells CASSSRLFVGTEAFF. CDR3 nucleotides: TGTGCCAGCAGCTCGCGCCTATTCGTTGGCACTGAAGCTTTCTTT.

This clonotype has a handful of counts. This chain joins TRBV6-6 and TRBJ1-2; D possibly corresponds to TRBD1 (6 bases). The CDR3 contains 17 residues. CDR1 is MNHNY, CDR2 SVGAGI, per germline (reference sequence). Trimming pared 2 bases from V and 1 base from J, leaving 17 bases between. Written as DNA, the CDR3 is TGTGCCAGCAGTTACGCGGGGGCGGGCAGGATTAACTATGGCTACACCTTC. It specifies CASSYAGAGRINYGYTF.

This clonotype was picked up many times. The rearrangement joins TRBV18 to TRBJ2-1, with 9 bases identical to TRBD1. V lost 3 bases and J lost 1; bases outside the gene matches: 4. Germline CDR1 is KGHSH and CDR2 is LQKENI. The CDR3 has 16 amino acids. CDR3 bases: TGTGCCAGCTCACCTTTACAGGGGGCGTCCTACAATGAGCAGTTCTTC. Translated, it gives CASSPLQGASYNEQFF. Full variable domain (outside the CDR3, taken from reference TRBV18 and TRBJ2-1): NAGVMQNPRHLVRRRGQEARLRCSPMKGHSHVYWYRQLPEEGLKFMVYLQKENIIDESGMPKERFSAEFPKEGPSILRIQQVVRGDSAAYFCASSPLQGASYNEQFFGPGTRLTVL.

This clonotype was observed at least ten times. The rearrangement joins TRBV7-2 to TRBJ2-5, with D maybe TRBD2 (5 bases). This CDR3 spans 13 amino acids. V dropped 6 bases and J dropped 3 bases, with 11 bases sitting between them. The germline CDR1 and CDR2 sequences are SGHTA and FQGNSA. This chain's CDR3 is CASRLDFKETQYF. The CDR3 nucleotides read TGTGCCAGCAGGTTGGACTTTAAAGAGACCCAGTACTTC.

The chain combines TRBV6-2 or TRBV6-3 with TRBJ2-5, with D maybe TRBD1 (6 bases). The CDR3 consists of 16 residues. Trimming stripped 4 bases from V and 3 bases from J, with 18 bases between. CDR1 is MNHEY and CDR2 is SVGEGT in the germline V gene. The CDR3 DNA reads TGTGCCAGCAGTTGGGGGACCGGGACACAAAAAGAGACCCAGTACTTC. It codes for CASSWGTGTQKETQYF.

This sequence joins TRBV20-1 and TRBJ1-5; 7 bases match TRBD1. The CDR3 has 17 amino acids. Unmatched junction bases numbered 16, after V lost 6 bases and J lost 2 bases. Germline CDR1 is DFQATT and CDR2 is SNEGSKA (reference sequence). CDR3 sequence: CSAEGTEGGTGNQPQHF. The CDR3 DNA sequence: TGCAGTGCCGAGGGGACAGAGGGGGGAACAGGCAATCAGCCCCAGCATTTT.